This TCR beta chain originates from a study of regulatory T cells in long-lasting Graves disease. Building of the TCR beta libraries involved iRepertoire HTBI primers and Arm-PCR of CDR3 regions. TCRdb analysed the multiplex PCR reads with MiXCR anew, one entry per CDR3 protein. This table holds roughly 560,000 distinct CDR3 sequences, 15% to 20% found once. The time point is: newly diagnosed GD, antithyroid drugs for less than 3 months. With RNA extracted from PBMCs as input, the TCR library was made. The EDTA tubes were filled with around 9.1 milliliters of drawn peripheral blood. This clonotype was detected a few times. CDR1 and CDR2 (germline): MNHEY, SVGAGI. V gave up 2 bases and J gave up 6 bases, with 13 bases separating them. This CDR3 is 15 amino acids long. A further study also used this sample, focusing on T cells in Graves' hyperthyroidism and ophthalmopathy. From that second work: In blood, most of the thyroid clonotypes expanded above 0.001 were also present.

The V call is TRBV6-5, the J call TRBJ2-2, with D unclear. Sequenced here: peripheral blood mononuclear cells (PBMCs), sampled at new diagnosis, from a patient treated with antithyroid drugs. The origin of this receptor is a woman aged 35-60 years with Graves disease. CDR3 sequence: CASSYQKVRSGELFF. The CDR3 DNA sequence: TGTGCCAGCAGTTACCAGAAGGTTAGGTCCGGGGAGCTGTTTTTT.